This section outlines one T cell receptor (beta chain) sequence together with its context. Its target is unknown. The entry originates in a study of blood T cells in healthy people across ages. Points from the study as a whole: Observed TCR beta diversity per million T cells went down as age went up. This fall followed a roughly linear course with age. Relative to aged donors, long-lived donors carried more naive CD4+ cells and displayed higher diversity.

The CDR3 has 15 residues. Between the trimmed V and J ends, which lost 3 bases and 4 bases, there was a span of 10 bases. Donor samples were obtained from healthy Caucasian individuals from Russia, aged about 6 to 95. The second PCR ran roughly 7 to 12 cycles with a sample-barcoded 5' primer and J-beta primers. TCRdb re-called the 5' RACE reads through MiXCR, storing one row per CDR3 protein. The table has roughly 2 million distinct CDR3 sequences, roughly 49% seen once; the top ten hold approximately 2.1%. The chain employs TRBV12-3 or TRBV12-4 and TRBJ2-6; D is perhaps TRBD1 (6 bases). Sequencing was done on a sample of blood. The TCR comes from a woman between 40 and 50 years old in good health. The CDR3, as DNA: TGTGCCAGCAGTTTGGGGGCGCGGGGGGCCAACGTCCTGACTTTC. Translating gives CASSLGARGANVLTF.